These 27 T cell receptor beta chains were all obtained from the same sample, sequenced in a study of blood T cells in healthy people across ages. It was with a sample-barcoded 5' primer and a J-beta primer mix that a second PCR of roughly 7 to 11 cycles was run. TCRdb re-derived calls from the 5' RACE reads in MiXCR, one entry per CDR3 protein. The sample lists almost 550,000 distinct CDR3 sequences, nearly 25% occurring once. This same sample was also part of a study on T cells of mothers and their children.

What was sequenced was blood. Every receptor here comes from a boy aged 5-17 years in good health.

The chain employs TRBV4-1 and TRBJ2-3; possible D gene TRBD2, 5 bases. V was pared by 1 base and J by 2 bases, with 10 bases between. The CDR3 contains 15 residues. Germline CDR1 MGHRA, CDR2 YSYEKL. CDR3 residues: CASSQASYSTDTQYF. CDR3 DNA: TGCGCCAGCAGCCAAGCTAGCTACTCCACAGATACGCAGTATTTT.

There are a few counts of this clonotype. The chain carries TRBV28 and TRBJ2-7; D may be TRBD1 (6 bases). Germline V lookup: CDR1 MDHEN, CDR2 SYDVKM. The CDR3 spans 13 residues. Trimming stripped 6 bases from V and 4 bases from J, with 13 bases between. In DNA, the CDR3 is TGTGCCAGCAGGCTGACAGGCGGGTACGAGCAGTACTTC. This encodes CASRLTGGYEQYF.

This clonotype was seen a handful of times. CDR3 loop: CASGLGNEKLFF. In DNA form, the CDR3 reads TGTGCCAGCGGTCTGGGTAATGAAAAACTGTTTTTT. The chain combines TRBV28 with TRBJ1-4, with no clear D. This CDR3 has 12 residues. The germline gives CDR1 MDHEN, CDR2 SYDVKM. Trimming stripped 8 bases from V and 4 bases from J, with 8 bases between.

The chain employs TRBV5-1 and TRBJ2-3; maybe TRBD2 (6 bases). V was pared by 4 bases and J by 5 bases, with 14 bases between. Germline CDR1 and CDR2: SGHRS and YFSETQ. There are 14 residues in the CDR3. CDR3: CASSPGPAGDTQYF. The CDR3 nucleotides read TGCGCCAGCAGCCCAGGACCAGCGGGAGATACGCAGTATTTT.

This chain joins TRBV2 and TRBJ1-5, with TRBD1 identical over 9 bases. The CDR3 extends over 15 amino acids. Trimming cost V 6 bases and J 4 bases; bases outside gene matches: 7. Germline-derived CDR1 and CDR2 are SNHLY and FYNNEI. The CDR3 is CASSPTDRGNQPQHF. The CDR3 DNA sequence: TGTGCCAGCAGCCCGACCGACAGGGGGAATCAGCCCCAGCATTTT.

The rearrangement links TRBV5-1 to TRBJ1-6; TRBD1 agrees at 7 bases. The J segment lost 11 bases and the V segment lost 4 bases, leaving 15 bases of the junction unmatched. Germline values: CDR1 SGHRS, CDR2 YFSETQ. The CDR3 totals 16 residues. CDR3 in DNA: TGCGCCAGCAGCGCGGAGGGGCGACAGGGATTGGCACCCCTCCACTTT. As protein: CASSAEGRQGLAPLHF.

The J gene is TRBJ2-5, the V gene TRBV29-1; unclear D gene. Matching the DNA end better, TRBJ2-7 makes the J call doubtful. From germline, CDR1 is SQVTM and CDR2 ANQGSEA. This CDR3 is built from 11 residues. CDR3 in DNA: TGCAGCGTTGGTCACAGCTACGAGCAGTACTTC. This codes for CSVGHSYEQYF.

This chain uses TRBV3-1 with TRBJ2-5, with 10 bases aligning to TRBD2. Germline values: CDR1 LGHDT, CDR2 YNNKEL (reference sequence). The CDR3 loop spans 17 amino acids. After removal of 0 bases from V and 4 bases from J, the junction contained 8 bases not matched to a gene. DNA for the CDR3: TGTGCCAGCAGCCAAGACGTAGTTAGCGGGGGGAGAGAGACCCAGTACTTC. It specifies CASSQDVVSGGRETQYF.

The CDR3 reads CASSLTSGGSYNEQFF. The CDR3 nucleotides read TGTGCCAGCAGCTTAACGAGCGGGGGCTCCTACAATGAGCAGTTCTTC. This chain joins TRBV7-9 and TRBJ2-1; 8 nucleotides line up with TRBD2. V was clipped by 2 bases and J by 0 bases; unmatched bases: 3. The germline V gene encodes CDR1 SEHNR and CDR2 FQNEAQ (reference sequence). CDR3 length: 16 amino acids.

The chain uses TRBV15 and TRBJ2-2; D is possibly TRBD2 (6 bases). Trimming took 3 bases from V and 5 from J, leaving 16 bases between them. Germline-derived CDR1 and CDR2 are LNHNV and YYDKDF (reference sequence). The CDR3 totals 16 residues. The CDR3 DNA follows: TGTGCCACCAGCAGGTGGACTACCGGGTTTACCGGGGAGCTGTTTTTT. Translated: CATSRWTTGFTGELFF.

In this sample, this clonotype turned up once. This sequence joins TRBV30 and TRBJ2-3; D is tentatively TRBD1 or TRBD2 (6 bases each). V was cut by 7 bases and J by 5 bases, with 13 bases left in between. Germline values: CDR1 GTSNPN, CDR2 SVGIG (reference sequence). The CDR3 covers 12 residues. In DNA form, the CDR3 reads TGTGCCTTTCCACAGGGAGGAGATACGCAGTATTTT. Translating it yields CAFPQGGDTQYF.

This sequence joins TRBV13 and TRBJ2-1; either TRBD1 or TRBD2 may supply D (6 bases each). V was trimmed by 5 bases and J by 9 bases, leaving 14 bases between them. CDR1 is PRHDT and CDR2 is FYEKMQ in the germline V gene (reference sequence). The CDR3 contains 13 residues. The CDR3 region is CASSPEGVGEQFF. The DNA of the CDR3 is TGTGCCAGCAGCCCGGAGGGGGTGGGTGAGCAGTTCTTC.

This chain connects TRBV4-1 to TRBJ1-5; D might be TRBD1 (6 bases). The CDR3 length is 17 residues. Trimming removed 0 bases at V and 4 bases at J, with 16 bases between. CDR1 MGHRA and CDR2 YSYEKL come from the germline V gene. DNA of the CDR3: TGCGCCAGCAGCCAAGAGTCAGGTGGGGGCTTTAATCAGCCCCAGCATTTT. This codes for CASSQESGGGFNQPQHF.

There are a few counts of this clonotype. The V gene is TRBV18, the J gene TRBJ1-4; weak D call: TRBD1 (5 bases). The V end was cut by 6 bases, the J end by 5 bases, with 13 bases between. Per germline, CDR1 KGHSH and CDR2 LQKENI. The CDR3 has 14 residues. The CDR3 loop reads CASSTGPRNEKLFF. The CDR3 DNA follows: TGTGCCAGCTCGACGGGACCGAGAAATGAAAAACTGTTTTTT. Full variable domain (missing parts from reference TRBV18 and TRBJ1-4): NAGVMQNPRHLVRRRGQEARLRCSPMKGHSHVYWYRQLPEEGLKFMVYLQKENIIDESGMPKERFSAEFPKEGPSILRIQQVVRGDSAAYFCASSTGPRNEKLFFGSGTQLSVL.

This clonotype came up a few times. V and J are TRBV11-1 and TRBJ1-1; possible D gene TRBD1, 5 bases. With 2 bases removed from V and 1 base from J, the gap between germline ends came to 8 bases. Germline CDR1 and CDR2: SGHAT and FQDESV (reference sequence). The CDR3 has 14 amino acids. CDR3 DNA sequence: TGTGCCAGCAGCTTAATGGGGGGGAACACTGAAGCTTTCTTT. Translated: CASSLMGGNTEAFF.

In DNA form, the CDR3 reads TGCAGTGCTAGTAACAGGGCGGACACCGGGGAGCTGTTTTTT. Protein sequence: CSASNRADTGELFF. V and J are TRBV20-1 and TRBJ2-2; D is possibly TRBD1 (6 bases). With 3 bases removed from V and 3 bases from J, the gap between germline ends came to 11 bases. This CDR3 comprises 14 residues. Germline CDR1 and CDR2: DFQATT and SNEGSKA (reference sequence).

This clonotype was seen a single time. The rearrangement links TRBV19 to TRBJ2-7, with a tentative D call TRBD2 (6 bases). In germline, CDR1 is LNHDA, CDR2 SQIVND (reference sequence). V lost 5 bases and J 7 bases, leaving 15 bases between the germline ends. The CDR3 spans 13 residues. The CDR3, as DNA: TGTGCCAGTAGTCGACCGGGGGTAGGAGAGCAGTACTTC. Translating gives CASSRPGVGEQYF.

This clonotype was seen only a few times. The chain is built from TRBV10-3 and TRBJ2-1; D might be TRBD1 (6 bases). Trimming took 8 bases from V and 6 from J, leaving 14 bases between them. CDR3 length equals 13 residues. Germline V gene data show CDR1 as ENHRY and CDR2 as SYGVKD. The CDR3 nucleotides are TGTGCCATCGGAGACAGGTTGGGCAATGAGCAGTTCTTC. It is translated as CAIGDRLGNEQFF.

This clonotype turned up a few times. The chain joins TRBV20-1 to TRBJ2-3; D unresolved. V lost 6 bases, J lost 5 bases, and 9 bases lay in between. The CDR3 is made up of 11 amino acids. Germline-derived CDR1 and CDR2 are DFQATT and SNEGSKA (reference sequence). The CDR3 loop reads CSARFGDTQYF. DNA of the CDR3: TGCAGTGCCCGATTCGGAGATACGCAGTATTTT.

A few counts support this clonotype. This chain joins TRBV7-8 and TRBJ2-3; D call uncertain. V was cut by 5 bases and J by 6 bases, with 18 bases left in between. The CDR3 runs to 15 residues. Germline loops: CDR1 SGHVS, CDR2 FQNEAQ. In nucleotides, the CDR3 is TGTGCCAGCAGCCCAAGAAACGGTCGGTCGGATACGCAGTATTTT. Protein sequence: CASSPRNGRSDTQYF.

The table lists this clonotype with many counts. The chain recombines TRBV11-2 with TRBJ1-2, with 9 bases matching TRBD1. Germline CDR1 SGHAT, CDR2 FQNNGV. The CDR3 totals 14 residues. V lost 5 bases, J lost 6 bases, and 7 bases stayed unmatched. The CDR3 region has the DNA TGTGCCAGCAGCGCGGGGACAGGGTTGGATGGCTACACCTTC. Residues: CASSAGTGLDGYTF.

This sequence joins TRBV4-2 and TRBJ2-2, with TRBD2 identical over 7 bases. Germline V gene lookup returns CDR1 LGHNA and CDR2 YNFKEQ. The CDR3 is made up of 15 amino acids. Trimming cost V 1 base and J 5 bases; bases outside gene matches: 4. This chain's CDR3 is CASSQASGVTGELFF. The CDR3 DNA reads as TGTGCCAGCAGCCAAGCTAGCGGTGTAACCGGGGAGCTGTTTTTT.

The genes are TRBV28 and TRBJ2-4; D ambiguous. Germline values: CDR1 MDHEN, CDR2 SYDVKM. The CDR3 is 13 residues long. V dropped 5 bases and J dropped 5 bases, with 10 bases sitting between them. The CDR3 bases are TGTGCCAGCAGTGCGACGGCGGAAAACATTCAGTACTTC. This codes for CASSATAENIQYF.

As concerns this clonotype: One end of the junction does not line up with germline, which may come from a read error. The rearrangement links TRBV20-1 to TRBJ2-5; TRBD2 aligns across 11 bases. This CDR3 has 15 amino acids. Germline V gene sequence: CDR1 DFQATT, CDR2 SNEGSKA (reference sequence). CDR3 amino acids: CSARDGTSGRGERFF. Written as DNA, the CDR3 is TGCAGTGCTAGAGACGGGACTAGCGGCCGTGGTGAGCGGTTCTTC.

A few counts support this clonotype. This rearrangement joins TRBV25-1 to TRBJ1-2, with D hard to call. Trimming pared 0 bases from V and 2 bases from J, leaving 10 bases between. Germline loops: CDR1 MGHDK, CDR2 SYGVNS. The CDR3 length is 15 residues. DNA for the CDR3: TGTGCCAGCAGTGAATATAACCGATCAAACTATGGCTACACCTTC. Translated, it gives CASSEYNRSNYGYTF.

This rearrangement joins TRBV28 to TRBJ1-6; tentative D call: TRBD1 (5 bases). Germline CDR1 reads MDHEN; CDR2 reads SYDVKM. V lost 6 bases to trimming and J lost 4 bases, with 13 bases between them. The CDR3 loop spans 15 amino acids. CDR3 nucleotides: TGTGCCAGCAGCGGAGACAGATTTTATAATTCACCCCTCCACTTT. This codes for CASSGDRFYNSPLHF.

A few counts support this clonotype. V usage is TRBV28 and J usage is TRBJ1-2; TRBD1 aligns across 8 bases. J was trimmed by 8 bases and V by 10 bases; bases with no gene match: 12. Germline-derived CDR1 and CDR2 are MDHEN and SYDVKM. The CDR3 loop spans 13 amino acids. The CDR3 reads CAIKPGQETGYTF. The CDR3 DNA sequence: TGTGCCATAAAGCCGGGACAGGAAACGGGCTACACCTTC.